What follows are 25 T cell receptor beta chains derived from one specimen sequenced in a study of blood T cell repertoires in COVID-19. The table came from immunoSEQ multiplex PCR; TCRdb's copy has only in-frame clones and leaves some out. The repertoire consists of about 160,000 clones, with about 93% occurring once and the leading ten covering 3.5% to 5%. Sequences were obtained from peripheral blood. Source of these receptors: a woman aged 45-65 years with acute or convalescent COVID-19.

This clone was counted only a few times. The chain carries TRBV11-2 and TRBJ1-3, with 12 bases that match TRBD1. The CDR3 loop spans 16 amino acids. The V and J ends lost 4 bases and 2 bases, in that order; junction bases with no gene match: 3. CDR1 and CDR2 from the germline V gene are SGHAT and FQNNGV. Here the CDR3 DNA reads TGTGCCAGCAGCTGGGGACAGGGGGCAACTGGAAACACCATATATTTT. Protein sequence: CASSWGQGATGNTIYF.

The genes are TRBV18 and TRBJ1-5, with TRBD1 identical over 9 bases. After removal of 0 bases from V and 5 bases from J, the junction contained 5 bases not matched to a gene. This CDR3 spans 16 amino acids. Germline assignment: CDR1 KGHSH and CDR2 LQKENI. The DNA for the CDR3 is TGTGCCAGCTCACCACCGGATACAGGGGGCCATCAGCCCCAGCATTTT. This codes for CASSPPDTGGHQPQHF.

This clone was observed once. V and J are TRBV7-9 and TRBJ2-3; no clear D gene. There are 12 residues in the CDR3. V was clipped by 5 bases and J by 5 bases, with 8 bases between them. In germline, CDR1 is SEHNR, CDR2 FQNEAQ (reference sequence). The CDR3 sequence: CASSPRVDTQYF. The CDR3 DNA is TGTGCCAGCAGCCCTCGGGTAGATACGCAGTATTTT.

This sequence joins TRBV7-9 and TRBJ1-1; D is unresolved. V was cut by 2 bases and J by 4 bases, with 23 bases left in between. CDR1 is SEHNR, CDR2 FQNEAQ, per germline (reference sequence). This CDR3 comprises 18 residues. The CDR3 is CASSLNLPSHVIGTEAFF. The CDR3 DNA reads TGTGCCAGCAGCTTAAACTTGCCGAGCCATGTAATTGGCACTGAAGCTTTCTTT.

DNA of the CDR3: TGCGCCAGCAGCCCTGGGACTGCCGGAGGAAACACCATATATTTT. This encodes CASSPGTAGGNTIYF. The V call is TRBV4-3, the J call TRBJ1-3; a possible D gene is TRBD1 (5 bases). Germline loops: CDR1 LGHNA, CDR2 YSLEER. The germline V and J ends were trimmed by 4 bases and 4 bases, with 14 bases remaining between them. The CDR3 is 15 amino acids.

The chain joins TRBV12-3 or TRBV12-4 to TRBJ2-3; D gene uncertain. CDR3 length: 12 residues. V lost 2 bases to trimming and J lost 3 bases, with 3 bases between them. CDR3 sequence reads: CASSLSTDTQYF. The CDR3 nucleotides are TGTGCCAGCAGTTTATCAACAGATACGCAGTATTTT.

The V call is TRBV6-2 or TRBV6-3, the J call TRBJ1-2, with a possible D match to TRBD1 (5 bases). Germline loops: CDR1 MNHEY, CDR2 SVGEGT. Trimming took off 4 bases at V and 8 bases at J, with 20 bases between the two ends. The CDR3 covers 15 residues. The CDR3 sequence is CASSLTDSPLYGYTF. The CDR3 DNA sequence: TGTGCCAGCAGTTTGACAGACTCACCTCTATACGGCTACACCTTC.

The rearrangement joins TRBV12-3 or TRBV12-4 to TRBJ2-7; D gene ambiguous. V was cut by 6 bases and J by 3 bases, with 9 bases left in between. The length of the CDR3 is 12 residues. This chain's CDR3 is CASRQRFYEQYF. Here the CDR3 DNA reads TGTGCCAGCAGACAAAGATTCTACGAGCAGTACTTC.

J is TRBJ1-2 and V is TRBV10-3; 7 bases are shared with TRBD1. V shed 3 bases, J shed 8 bases, and the junction held 15 bases outside the gene matches. Germline CDR1 is ENHRY and CDR2 is SYGVKD. CDR3 size: 16 residues. The CDR3 spells CAISDLLGQAFGGYTF. DNA of the CDR3: TGTGCCATCAGTGACTTATTAGGACAGGCATTTGGGGGCTACACCTTC.

The chain couples TRBV7-8 to TRBJ1-4, with 7 bases that match TRBD1. Germline V gene data show CDR1 as SGHVS and CDR2 as FQNEAQ. J lost 8 bases, V lost 4 bases, and 13 bases had no gene match. The CDR3 length is 16 residues. The CDR3 nucleotides read TGTGCCAGCAGCTCATTCGCCGGGACAGTCGGGGAAAAACTGTTTTTT. Amino acids: CASSSFAGTVGEKLFF.

This rearrangement joins TRBV7-2 to TRBJ2-5; weak D call: TRBD2 (5 bases). The CDR3 has 18 residues. V was pared by 2 bases and J by 2 bases, with 21 bases between. Germline CDR1 reads SGHTA; CDR2 reads FQGNSA. The CDR3 here is CASSLMWPSPRKQETQYF. CDR3 nucleotides: TGTGCCAGCAGCTTAATGTGGCCTAGCCCCCGAAAACAAGAGACCCAGTACTTC.

V usage is TRBV10-2 and J usage is TRBJ2-7; unclear D gene. The CDR3 consists of 13 residues. The V gene's germline CDR1 is WSHSY and CDR2 SAAADI. V lost 3 bases and J lost 0, with 6 bases in between. The CDR3 loop reads CASSEDISYEQYF. The CDR3 region has the DNA TGCGCCAGCAGTGAAGACATCTCCTACGAGCAGTACTTC.

The rearrangement joins TRBV23-1 to TRBJ1-5; unclear D gene. TRBV23-1 is annotated as an ORF whose role is uncertain. The CDR3 extends over 16 amino acids. V gave up 4 bases and J gave up 0 bases, with 13 bases separating them. CDR3 loop: CASSLKEVYSNQPQHF. The CDR3 nucleotides read TGCGCCAGCAGTCTTAAGGAGGTATATAGCAATCAGCCCCAGCATTTT.

The chain uses TRBV10-1 and TRBJ2-1, with TRBD2 as a possible D gene (5 bases). Germline CDR1 is WNHNN and CDR2 is SYGVQD (reference sequence). Deletions cut 2 bases from V and 2 bases from J, with 7 bases between. CDR3 size: 14 residues. The CDR3 region is CASSEAEAYNEQFF. The DNA of the CDR3 is TGCGCCAGCAGTGAGGCGGAGGCCTACAATGAGCAGTTCTTC.

The chain recombines TRBV25-1 with TRBJ1-2, with D perhaps TRBD1 (5 bases). The CDR3 consists of 13 residues. Between the trimmed V and J ends, which lost 2 bases and 4 bases, there was a span of 8 bases. Germline CDR1 is MGHDK and CDR2 is SYGVNS. In DNA form, the CDR3 reads TGTGCCAGCAGTGAAAAGACAGTCTATGGCTACACCTTC. The encoded protein is CASSEKTVYGYTF.

This chain joins TRBV6-6 and TRBJ1-1, with D possibly matching TRBD1 (6 bases). Trimming shortened V by 3 bases and J by 5 bases, and 13 bases separated the two germline ends. The CDR3 extends over 14 amino acids. Germline values: CDR1 MNHNY, CDR2 SVGAGI (reference sequence). The CDR3: CASSYWGRVTEAFF. DNA of the CDR3: TGTGCCAGCAGTTATTGGGGGCGCGTTACTGAAGCTTTCTTT.

The V call is TRBV30, the J call TRBJ1-1; D is perhaps TRBD1 (6 bases). Trimming took off 3 bases at V and 3 bases at J, with 14 bases between the two ends. Germline values: CDR1 GTSNPN, CDR2 SVGIG (reference sequence). The CDR3 has 14 residues. CDR3 protein: CAWRETGWDTEAFF. The CDR3 nucleotides are TGTGCCTGGAGGGAGACAGGATGGGACACTGAAGCTTTCTTT.

CDR3 in amino acids: CASSGVYEQYF. In DNA form, the CDR3 reads TGTGCCAGCTCCGGGGTCTACGAGCAGTACTTC. The chain joins TRBV3-1 (or the pseudogene TRBV3-2) to TRBJ2-7; weak D call: TRBD2 (5 bases). CDR3 length: 11 amino acids. V shed 8 bases and J shed 3 bases, with 8 bases lying between them. From germline, CDR1 is LGHDT and CDR2 YNNKEL (reference sequence).

This rearrangement joins TRBV7-2 to TRBJ2-7, with a tentative D call TRBD2 (5 bases). Trimming removed 4 bases at V and 1 base at J, with 17 bases between. The germline CDR1 and CDR2 sequences are SGHTA and FQGNSA. The CDR3 covers 16 residues. The CDR3 region is CASSWNFRGSSYEQYF. For the CDR3, the DNA is TGTGCCAGCAGCTGGAATTTTCGCGGGTCGTCCTACGAGCAGTACTTC.

This chain uses TRBV18 with TRBJ1-1; D is perhaps TRBD1 (6 bases). Trimming cost V 1 base and J 3 bases, with 6 bases left between them. The CDR3 runs 13 residues. Germline V lookup: CDR1 KGHSH, CDR2 LQKENI. CDR3 protein: CASSPHRDTEAFF. For the CDR3, the DNA is TGTGCCAGCTCACCACACAGGGACACTGAAGCTTTCTTT.

A note on this clone: Other DNA sequences in the same sample also yield this CDR3. The genes are TRBV19 and TRBJ2-7, with a weak D call TRBD2 (5 bases). This CDR3 comprises 11 residues. V was cut by 3 bases and J by 6 bases, with 6 bases left in between. Germline assignment: CDR1 LNHDA and CDR2 SQIVND (reference sequence). The CDR3 region is CASSIRGEQYF. The CDR3 coding sequence is TGTGCCAGTAGTATTCGGGGCGAGCAGTACTTC.

V usage is TRBV9 and J usage is TRBJ1-3; TRBD1 is a possible D gene (5 bases). The V and J ends lost 1 base and 0 bases respectively, with 17 bases between them. Looked up from germline, CDR1 is SGDLS and CDR2 is YYNGEE. The CDR3 spans 18 residues. CDR3 DNA sequence: TGTGCCAGCAGCGTATTCCCGGGAGGGGCCAACTCTGGAAACACCATATATTTT. Translated, it gives CASSVFPGGANSGNTIYF.

This clone showed up just once. CDR3 coding DNA: TGTGCCTGGAGTATTGGCCCCTTGAGGGATGGCTACACCTTC. This translates into CAWSIGPLRDGYTF. The chain links TRBV30 to TRBJ1-2; D is undetermined. Per germline, CDR1 GTSNPN and CDR2 SVGIG (reference sequence). The length of the CDR3 is 14 residues. Trimming left V 2 bases short and J 6 bases short, with 16 bases between.

The chain combines TRBV2 with TRBJ1-1; maybe TRBD1 (6 bases). Germline CDR1 SNHLY, CDR2 FYNNEI. The CDR3 runs 15 residues. Trimming stripped 8 bases from V and 0 bases from J, with 16 bases between. CDR3 protein: CASDRSGGLNTEAFF. The DNA of the CDR3 is TGTGCCAGCGACCGGTCGGGGGGGCTGAACACTGAAGCTTTCTTT.

The rearrangement uses TRBV2 and TRBJ2-2; D is unclear. Germline-derived CDR1 and CDR2 are SNHLY and FYNNEI. This CDR3 contains 11 residues. The ends were cut back, 3 bases at V and 10 bases at J, with 6 bases in the middle. CDR3 sequence reads: CASSEAAELFF. In nucleotides, the CDR3 is TGTGCCAGCAGTGAGGCGGCGGAGCTGTTTTTT.